This TCR beta chain was sequenced for a study of OX40 agonist ivuxolimab in advanced cancers. Overall study context: Patients were treated with intravenous ivuxolimab, dosed at 0.01 to 10 mg/kg and infused every 2 weeks. People who had prior anti-PD-1, anti-PD-L1 or anti-CTLA-4 therapy could take part, and 40% had some. Study observations and caveats: Researchers did not establish what antigens the expanded peripheral T cells target.

Germline-derived CDR1 and CDR2 are MDHEN and SYDVKM. CDR3 length: 15 residues. After removal of 2 bases from V and 3 bases from J, the junction contained 5 bases not matched to a gene. Concerning this clone itself: Its antigen is not known.

Here immunoSEQ multiplex PCR was the method, and the copy in TCRdb shows in-frame clones only, minus some. Of about 75,000 clones listed, roughly 85% are singletons. The source of this sequence is an adult with an advanced solid tumor such as melanoma, head and neck, liver or kidney cancer. The gene calls are TRBV28 and TRBJ2-7, with 9 bases lining up with TRBD2. This material consisted of CD4+ or CD8+ T cells sorted from blood, taken in a trial of the OX40 agonist ivuxolimab. The CDR3 DNA follows: TGTGCCAGCAGTTTAGGCGGGAGGGCCCTCTACGAGCAGTACTTC. It encodes CASSLGGRALYEQYF.